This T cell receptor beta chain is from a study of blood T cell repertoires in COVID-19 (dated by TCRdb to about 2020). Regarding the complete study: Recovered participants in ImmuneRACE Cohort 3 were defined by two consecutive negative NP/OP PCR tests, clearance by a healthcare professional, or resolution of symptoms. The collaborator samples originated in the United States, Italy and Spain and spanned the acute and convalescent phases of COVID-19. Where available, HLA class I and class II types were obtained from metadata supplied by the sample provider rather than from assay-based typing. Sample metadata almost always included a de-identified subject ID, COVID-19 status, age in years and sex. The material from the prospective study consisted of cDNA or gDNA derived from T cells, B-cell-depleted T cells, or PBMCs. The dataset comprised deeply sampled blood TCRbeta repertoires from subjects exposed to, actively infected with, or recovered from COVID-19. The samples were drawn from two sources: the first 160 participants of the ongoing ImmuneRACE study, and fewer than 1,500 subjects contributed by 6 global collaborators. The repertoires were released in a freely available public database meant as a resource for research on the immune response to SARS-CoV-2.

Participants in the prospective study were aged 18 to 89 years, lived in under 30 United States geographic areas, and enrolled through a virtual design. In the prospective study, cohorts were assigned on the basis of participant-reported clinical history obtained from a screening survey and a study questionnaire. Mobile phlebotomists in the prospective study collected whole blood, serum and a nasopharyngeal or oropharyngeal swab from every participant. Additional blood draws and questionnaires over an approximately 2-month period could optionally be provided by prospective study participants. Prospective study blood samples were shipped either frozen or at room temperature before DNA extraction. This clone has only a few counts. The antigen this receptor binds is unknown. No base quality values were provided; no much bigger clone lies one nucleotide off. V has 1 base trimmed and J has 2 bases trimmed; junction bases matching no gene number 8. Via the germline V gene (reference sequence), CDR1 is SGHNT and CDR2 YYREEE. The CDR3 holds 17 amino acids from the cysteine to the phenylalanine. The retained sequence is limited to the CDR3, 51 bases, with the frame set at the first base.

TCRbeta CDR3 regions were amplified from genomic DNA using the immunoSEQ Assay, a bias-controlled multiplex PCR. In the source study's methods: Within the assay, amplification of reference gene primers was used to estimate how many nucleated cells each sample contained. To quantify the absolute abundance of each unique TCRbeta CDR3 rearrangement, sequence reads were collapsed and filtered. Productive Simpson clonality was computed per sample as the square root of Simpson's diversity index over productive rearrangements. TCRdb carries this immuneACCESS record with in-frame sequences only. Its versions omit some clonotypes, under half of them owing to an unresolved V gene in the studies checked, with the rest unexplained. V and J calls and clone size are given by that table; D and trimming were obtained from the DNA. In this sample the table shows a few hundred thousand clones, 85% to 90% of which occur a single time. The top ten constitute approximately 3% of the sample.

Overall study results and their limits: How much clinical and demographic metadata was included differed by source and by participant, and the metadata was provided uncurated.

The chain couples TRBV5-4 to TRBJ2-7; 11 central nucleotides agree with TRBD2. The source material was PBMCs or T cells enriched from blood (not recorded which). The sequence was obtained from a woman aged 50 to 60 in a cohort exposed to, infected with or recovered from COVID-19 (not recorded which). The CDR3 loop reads CASSLWASGGITYEQYF. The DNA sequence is TGTGCCAGCAGCTTGTGGGCTAGCGGGGGGATAACCTACGAGCAGTACTTC.